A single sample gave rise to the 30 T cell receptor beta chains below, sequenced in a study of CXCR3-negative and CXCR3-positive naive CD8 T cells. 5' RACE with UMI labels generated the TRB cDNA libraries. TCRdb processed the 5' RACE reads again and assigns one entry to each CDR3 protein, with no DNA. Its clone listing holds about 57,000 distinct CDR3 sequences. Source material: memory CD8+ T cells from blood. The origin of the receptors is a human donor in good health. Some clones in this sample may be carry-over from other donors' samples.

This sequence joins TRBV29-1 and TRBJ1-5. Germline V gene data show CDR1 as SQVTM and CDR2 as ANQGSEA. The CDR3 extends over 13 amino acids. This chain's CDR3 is CSVEEGSNQPQHF.

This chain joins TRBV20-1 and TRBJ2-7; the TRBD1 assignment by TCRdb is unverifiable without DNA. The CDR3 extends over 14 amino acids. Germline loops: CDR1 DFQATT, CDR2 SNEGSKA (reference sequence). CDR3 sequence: CSASPDRESYKQYF.

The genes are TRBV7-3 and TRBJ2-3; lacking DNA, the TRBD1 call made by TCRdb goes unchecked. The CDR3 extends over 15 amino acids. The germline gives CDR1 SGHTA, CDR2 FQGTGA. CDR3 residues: CASSLHGTGVDTQYF.

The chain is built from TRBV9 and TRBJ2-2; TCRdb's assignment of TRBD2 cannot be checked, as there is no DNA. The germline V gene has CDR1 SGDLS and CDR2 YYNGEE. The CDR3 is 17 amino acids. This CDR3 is CASSPSDGGGATGELFF.

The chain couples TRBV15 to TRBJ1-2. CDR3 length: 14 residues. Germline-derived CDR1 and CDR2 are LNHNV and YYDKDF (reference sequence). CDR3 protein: CATSREREIDGYTF. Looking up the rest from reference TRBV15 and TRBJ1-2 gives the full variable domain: DAMVIQNPRYQVTQFGKPVTLSCSQTLNHNVMYWYQQKSSQAPKLLFHYYDKDFNNEADTPDNFQSRRPNTSFCFLDIRSPGLGDTAMYLCATSREREIDGYTFGSGTRLTVV.

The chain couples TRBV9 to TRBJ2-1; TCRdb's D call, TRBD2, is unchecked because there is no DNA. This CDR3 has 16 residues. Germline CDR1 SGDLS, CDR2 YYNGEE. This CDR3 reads CASSVWTSGGNNEQFF. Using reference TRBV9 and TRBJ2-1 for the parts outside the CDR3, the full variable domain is DSGVTQTPKHLITATGQRVTLRCSPRSGDLSVYWYQQSLDQGLQFLIQYYNGEERAKGNILERFSAQQFPDLHSELNLSSLELGDSALYFCASSVWTSGGNNEQFFGPGTRLTVL.

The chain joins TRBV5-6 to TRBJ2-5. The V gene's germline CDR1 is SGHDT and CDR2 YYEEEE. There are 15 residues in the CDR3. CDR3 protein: CASSLVRGPEETQYF.

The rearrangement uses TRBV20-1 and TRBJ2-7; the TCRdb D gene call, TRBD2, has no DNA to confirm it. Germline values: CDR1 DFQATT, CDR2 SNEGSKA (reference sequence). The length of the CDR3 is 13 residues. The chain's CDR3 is CSARALASYEQYF.

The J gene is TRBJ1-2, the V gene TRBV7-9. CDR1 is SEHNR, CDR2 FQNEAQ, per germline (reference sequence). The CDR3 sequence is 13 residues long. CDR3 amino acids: CASSLNYGHGYTF.

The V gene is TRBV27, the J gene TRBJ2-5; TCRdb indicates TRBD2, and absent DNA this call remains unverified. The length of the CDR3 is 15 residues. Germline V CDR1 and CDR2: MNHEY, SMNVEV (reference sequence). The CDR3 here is CATHLTSGGQETQYF.

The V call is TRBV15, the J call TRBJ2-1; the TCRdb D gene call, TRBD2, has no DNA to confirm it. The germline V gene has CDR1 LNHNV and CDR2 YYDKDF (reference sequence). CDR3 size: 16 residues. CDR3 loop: CATSTRTSGRGNEQFF.

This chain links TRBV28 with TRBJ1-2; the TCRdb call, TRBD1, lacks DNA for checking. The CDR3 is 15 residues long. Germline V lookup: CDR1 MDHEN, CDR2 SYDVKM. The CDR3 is CASSFQGALIYGYTF.

The CDR3 region is CASSYSASNSNQPQHF. This rearrangement joins TRBV6-6 to TRBJ1-5. The germline V gene has CDR1 MNHNY and CDR2 SVGAGI (reference sequence). The CDR3 is made up of 16 amino acids.

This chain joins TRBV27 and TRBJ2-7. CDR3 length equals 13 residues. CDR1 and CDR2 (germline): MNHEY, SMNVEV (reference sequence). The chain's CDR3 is CASSLDQDHEQYF.

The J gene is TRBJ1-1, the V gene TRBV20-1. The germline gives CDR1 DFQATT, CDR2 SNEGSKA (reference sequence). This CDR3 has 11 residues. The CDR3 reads CSAREVTEAFF.

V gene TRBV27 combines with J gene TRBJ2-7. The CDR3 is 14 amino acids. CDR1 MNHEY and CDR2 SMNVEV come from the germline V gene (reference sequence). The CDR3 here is CASSFSVGGYEQYF.

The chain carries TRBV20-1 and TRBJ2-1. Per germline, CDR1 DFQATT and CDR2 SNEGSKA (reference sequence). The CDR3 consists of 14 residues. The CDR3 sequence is CSARDGRAYNEQFF.

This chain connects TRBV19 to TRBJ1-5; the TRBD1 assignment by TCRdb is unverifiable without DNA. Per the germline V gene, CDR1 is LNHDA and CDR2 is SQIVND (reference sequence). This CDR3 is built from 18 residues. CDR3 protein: CASSAIRDSLAQDQPQHF.

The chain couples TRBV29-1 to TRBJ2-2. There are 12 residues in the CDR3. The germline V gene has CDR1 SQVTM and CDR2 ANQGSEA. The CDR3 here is CSVVGDTGELFF.

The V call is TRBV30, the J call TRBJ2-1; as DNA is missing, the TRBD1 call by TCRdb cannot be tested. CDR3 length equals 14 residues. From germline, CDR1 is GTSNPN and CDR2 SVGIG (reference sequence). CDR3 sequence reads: CASKVGPPGDEQFF.

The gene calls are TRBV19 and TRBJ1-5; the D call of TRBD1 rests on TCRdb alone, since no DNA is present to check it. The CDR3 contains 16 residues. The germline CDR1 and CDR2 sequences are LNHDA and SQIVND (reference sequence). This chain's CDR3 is CASTWGGGYSNQPQHF.

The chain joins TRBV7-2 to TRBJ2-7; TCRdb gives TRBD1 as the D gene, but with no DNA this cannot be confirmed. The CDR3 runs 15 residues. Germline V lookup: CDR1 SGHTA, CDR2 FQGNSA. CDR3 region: CASSVGTEPSYGQYF.

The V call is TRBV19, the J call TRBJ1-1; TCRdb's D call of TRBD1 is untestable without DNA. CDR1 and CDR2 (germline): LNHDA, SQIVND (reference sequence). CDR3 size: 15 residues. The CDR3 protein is CASSIMGAGGTEAFF.

The CDR3 spells CSARDRGGNEQFF. The chain carries TRBV20-1 and TRBJ2-1; TCRdb picks TRBD1, but there is no DNA to check that call. The CDR3 consists of 13 residues. In germline, CDR1 is DFQATT, CDR2 SNEGSKA (reference sequence).

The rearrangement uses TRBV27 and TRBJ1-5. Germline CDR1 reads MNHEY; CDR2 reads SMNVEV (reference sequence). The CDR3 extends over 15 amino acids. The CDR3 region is CASSLLRIRNQPQHF.

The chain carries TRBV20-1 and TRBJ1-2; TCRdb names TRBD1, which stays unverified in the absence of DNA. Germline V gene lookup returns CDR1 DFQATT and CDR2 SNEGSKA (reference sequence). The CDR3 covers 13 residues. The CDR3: CSAPPGGYGGYTF.

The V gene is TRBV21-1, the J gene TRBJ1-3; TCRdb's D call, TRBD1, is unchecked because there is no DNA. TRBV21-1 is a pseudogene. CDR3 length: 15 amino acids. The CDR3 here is CASSPTWDRRNTIYF.

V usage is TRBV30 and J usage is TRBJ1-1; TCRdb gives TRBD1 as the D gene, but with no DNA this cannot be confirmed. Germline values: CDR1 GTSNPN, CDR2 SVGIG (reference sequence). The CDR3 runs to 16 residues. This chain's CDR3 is CARTGTGVGGNTEAFF.

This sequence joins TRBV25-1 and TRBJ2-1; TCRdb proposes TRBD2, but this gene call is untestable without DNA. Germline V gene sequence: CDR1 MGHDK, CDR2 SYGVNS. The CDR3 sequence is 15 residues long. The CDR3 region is CASSEASGESNEQFF.

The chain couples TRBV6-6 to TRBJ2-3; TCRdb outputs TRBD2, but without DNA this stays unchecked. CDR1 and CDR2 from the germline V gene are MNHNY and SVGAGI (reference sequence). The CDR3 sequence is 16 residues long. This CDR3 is CASREPGLAGEDTQYF.